The 21 T cell receptor beta chains below all came from one sample that was sequenced in a study of T cells after yellow fever vaccination. TCRdb reanalysed the 5' RACE reads using MiXCR and keeps one entry per CDR3 protein. The sample holds 35,000 to 55,000 distinct CDR3 sequences; about 6.8% are singletons and the top ten take 15%. The sequences come from CD8+ T cells not binding an NS4B(214-222) dextramer, sorted from PBMCs, collected 45 days after the yellow fever booster vaccination. The receptors stem from a man aged 25-45 years who received the YFV17D yellow fever vaccine.

In its sample, this clonotype was seen many times. V gene TRBV6-2 or TRBV6-3 combines with J gene TRBJ2-1; the D is unclear. Trimming removed 6 bases at V and 5 bases at J, with 5 bases between. This CDR3 is 11 amino acids long. Germline loops: CDR1 MNHEY, CDR2 SVGEGT. CDR3 sequence: CASSPNNEQFF. CDR3 coding DNA: TGTGCCAGCAGCCCTAACAATGAGCAGTTCTTC.

There are many counts of this clonotype. The V call is TRBV12-3 or TRBV12-4, the J call TRBJ2-2; 8 nucleotides agree with TRBD2. V lost 5 bases and J lost 1; bases outside the gene matches: 3. The CDR3 consists of 15 residues. The CDR3 here is CASSERERNTGELFF. CDR3 DNA: TGTGCCAGCAGTGAGCGGGAGCGGAACACCGGGGAGCTGTTTTTT.

In this sample, this clonotype turned up many times. V gene TRBV27 combines with J gene TRBJ2-7; D unresolved. V was shortened by 2 bases and J by 3 bases, with 8 bases between the two germline ends. Germline CDR1 MNHEY, CDR2 SMNVEV (reference sequence). There are 13 residues in the CDR3. The DNA of the CDR3 is TGTGCCAGCAGTTTAGCCTGGGGCTACGAGCAGTACTTC. Translated: CASSLAWGYEQYF.

This clonotype was counted many times. This chain links TRBV20-1 with TRBJ2-7; D may match TRBD1 or TRBD2 (5 bases each). V was trimmed by 3 bases and J by 2 bases, leaving 11 bases between them. This CDR3 is built from 13 residues. Germline V gene sequence: CDR1 DFQATT, CDR2 SNEGSKA (reference sequence). DNA of the CDR3: TGCAGTGCTAGCGGGACGGAGGCCTACGAGCAGTACTTC. Translation gives CSASGTEAYEQYF.

This clonotype has more than one count but fewer than ten. CDR3 region: CASSSGTSGRSLYEQYF. CDR3 DNA sequence: TGTGCCAGCAGCTCCGGGACTAGCGGGAGGAGCCTCTACGAGCAGTACTTC. This rearrangement joins TRBV7-8 to TRBJ2-7, with 15 bases identical to TRBD2. The trim removed 4 bases at V and 3 bases at J, leaving 7 bases unmatched. This CDR3 has 17 amino acids. From germline, CDR1 is SGHVS and CDR2 FQNEAQ.

This clonotype was picked up many times. The chain links TRBV20-1 to TRBJ1-5, with a weak D call TRBD1 (6 bases). Germline values: CDR1 DFQATT, CDR2 SNEGSKA (reference sequence). The CDR3 extends over 13 amino acids. V was trimmed by 6 bases and J by 2 bases, leaving 11 bases between them. CDR3 residues: CSAEGVGNQPQHF. DNA for the CDR3: TGCAGTGCAGAGGGGGTCGGCAATCAGCCCCAGCATTTT.

This clonotype was seen ten or more times. This chain connects TRBV7-3 to TRBJ2-7; TRBD1 matches at 9 bases. Germline CDR1 is SGHTA and CDR2 is FQGTGA. CDR3 length equals 15 residues. After removal of 9 bases from V and 3 bases from J, the junction contained 12 bases not matched to a gene. CDR3 protein: CAREAGTGLDYEQYF. Written as DNA, the CDR3 is TGTGCCAGGGAGGCGGGGACAGGGCTAGACTACGAGCAGTACTTC. Full variable domain (outside the CDR3, taken from reference TRBV7-3 and TRBJ2-7): GAGVSQTPSNKVTEKGKYVELRCDPISGHTALYWYRQSLGQGPEFLIYFQGTGAADDSGLPNDRFFAVRPEGSVSTLKIQRTERGDSAVYLCAREAGTGLDYEQYFGPGTRLTVT.

This clonotype was found many times. The V call is TRBV5-1, the J call TRBJ2-5; 13 bases align to TRBD2. J gave up 5 bases and V 1 base, and 8 bases lay outside the gene matches. The CDR3 sequence is 17 residues long. Germline assignment: CDR1 SGHRS and CDR2 YFSETQ. CDR3 sequence reads: CASSLLLAGGGLETQYF. In DNA, the CDR3 is TGCGCCAGCAGCTTGTTACTAGCGGGAGGGGGCCTGGAGACCCAGTACTTC. Looking up the rest from reference TRBV5-1 and TRBJ2-5 gives the full variable domain: KAGVTQTPRYLIKTRGQQVTLSCSPISGHRSVSWYQQTPGQGLQFLFEYFSETQRNKGNFPGRFSGRQFSNSRSEMNVSTLELGDSALYLCASSLLLAGGGLETQYFGPGTRLLVL.

This clonotype came up many times. The chain has TRBV12-3 or TRBV12-4 and TRBJ1-2, with TRBD1 as a possible D gene (6 bases). There are 15 residues in the CDR3. V was cut by 3 bases and J by 4 bases, with 15 bases left in between. The CDR3 loop is CASSFPRGGTYGYTF. In nucleotides, the CDR3 is TGTGCCAGCAGTTTCCCCCGAGGGGGGACCTATGGCTACACCTTC.

The chain employs TRBV27 and TRBJ2-7; TRBD2 might be the D (5 bases). Germline V gene lookup returns CDR1 MNHEY and CDR2 SMNVEV (reference sequence). This CDR3 region has 14 residues. V shed 5 bases and J shed 2 bases, with 13 bases lying between them. Here the CDR3 reads CASSITGIAYEQYF. The CDR3 nucleotides are TGTGCCAGCAGTATAACGGGGATTGCCTACGAGCAGTACTTC.

This clonotype was picked up many times. The J gene is TRBJ2-2, the V gene TRBV27, with 7 bases identical to TRBD2. This CDR3 region has 16 residues. Germline lookup yields CDR1 MNHEY and CDR2 SMNVEV (reference sequence). V lost 6 bases and J lost 5; bases outside the gene matches: 12. CDR3 in DNA: TGTGCCAGCAGCCCCCTAGCGGACTTAGGGACCGGGGAGCTGTTTTTT. Amino acids: CASSPLADLGTGELFF.

This clonotype occurred many times. The chain combines TRBV3-1 with TRBJ2-3; possible D gene TRBD1, 6 bases. Germline V gene sequence: CDR1 LGHDT, CDR2 YNNKEL (reference sequence). The CDR3 is 14 residues long. Deletions cut 0 bases from V and 5 bases from J, with 9 bases between. This CDR3 is CASSQEGGEDTQYF. In nucleotides, the CDR3 is TGTGCCAGCAGCCAAGAAGGGGGTGAAGATACGCAGTATTTT.

This clonotype was seen ten or more times. The J gene is TRBJ2-7, the V gene TRBV6-5; 8 nucleotides align to TRBD2. This CDR3 contains 14 residues. Losses at the gene ends were 4 bases for V and 5 bases for J; bases not matched to a gene: 7. The germline V gene encodes CDR1 MNHEY and CDR2 SVGAGI. CDR3 sequence: CASSLREGPDEQYF. The CDR3 region has the DNA TGTGCCAGCAGTTTACGGGAGGGCCCTGACGAGCAGTACTTC.

Many counts were recorded for this clonotype. V and J are TRBV24-1 and TRBJ1-5; D is unresolved. Germline V gene data show CDR1 as KGHDR and CDR2 as SFDVKD. The CDR3 is 10 amino acids. The V end lost 9 bases, the J end lost 7 bases, and 6 bases lay between the germline ends. CDR3 in DNA: TGTGCCACCCCTACCCAGCCCCAGCATTTT. The encoded protein is CATPTQPQHF.

Many counts were recorded for this clonotype. V and J are TRBV7-6 and TRBJ2-1; D may be TRBD1 (6 bases). Germline V gene lookup returns CDR1 SGHVS and CDR2 FNYEAQ. The V end was cut by 3 bases, the J end by 5 bases, with 20 bases between. This CDR3 is 17 amino acids long. Written as DNA, the CDR3 is TGTGCCAGCAGCTTTTTGTCCCCTCAGGGGAAGGACAATGAGCAGTTCTTC. Protein: CASSFLSPQGKDNEQFF.

This clonotype occurred a few times. The V and J genes are TRBV7-3 and TRBJ2-1; 12 bases are a match to TRBD2. With 5 bases clipped from V and 12 bases from J, the junction kept 17 bases outside the gene matches. This CDR3 region has 17 residues. Germline V gives CDR1 SGHTA, CDR2 FQGTGA. Written as DNA, the CDR3 is TGTGCCAGCAGCCCGATCCCGACTAGCGGGGGAGAAGGGGGGCAGTTCTTC. Its protein is CASSPIPTSGGEGGQFF. The whole variable domain, filled in from reference TRBV7-3 and TRBJ2-1, reads GAGVSQTPSNKVTEKGKYVELRCDPISGHTALYWYRQSLGQGPEFLIYFQGTGAADDSGLPNDRFFAVRPEGSVSTLKIQRTERGDSAVYLCASSPIPTSGGEGGQFFGPGTRLTVL.

This clonotype was recorded at least ten times. This chain links TRBV25-1 with TRBJ2-1; the match to TRBD2 covers 12 bases. With 3 bases clipped from V and 7 bases from J, the junction kept 7 bases outside the gene matches. CDR3 size: 16 residues. In germline, CDR1 is MGHDK, CDR2 SYGVNS. CDR3 protein: CASSDPTSGRSNEQFF. In nucleotides, the CDR3 is TGTGCCAGCAGTGACCCCACTAGCGGGAGGTCGAATGAGCAGTTCTTC. The whole variable domain, remainder taken from reference TRBV25-1 and TRBJ2-1, is EADIYQTPRYLVIGTGKKITLECSQTMGHDKMYWYQQDPGMELHLIHYSYGVNSTEKGDLSSESTVSRIRTEHFPLTLESARPSHTSQYLCASSDPTSGRSNEQFFGPGTRLTVL.

This clonotype was recorded at least ten times. The chain joins TRBV6-1 to TRBJ2-2; TRBD1 aligns across 8 bases. J lost 3 bases, V lost 5 bases, and 14 bases had no gene match. The CDR3 covers 18 residues. Per germline, CDR1 MNHNS and CDR2 SASEGT. The CDR3 DNA is TGTGCCAGCAGTCCCCGGACAGGGAGAATACTCGACACCGGGGAGCTGTTTTTT. Translated: CASSPRTGRILDTGELFF.

This clonotype was observed many times. The chain uses TRBV7-6 and TRBJ2-5, with TRBD1 matching 7 bases. This CDR3 contains 15 residues. V lost 2 bases to trimming and J lost 5 bases; unmatched junction nucleotides: 8. Germline V gene data show CDR1 as SGHVS and CDR2 as FNYEAQ. The CDR3 loop is CASSLSSTGFETQYF. CDR3 nucleotide sequence: TGTGCCAGCAGCTTATCATCGACAGGGTTCGAGACCCAGTACTTC.

This clonotype was found many times. CDR3 sequence: CASSLSSGGAAEAFF. CDR3 bases: TGTGCCAGCAGTTTATCGTCAGGGGGAGCGGCTGAAGCTTTCTTT. The rearrangement links TRBV27 to TRBJ1-1; 7 positions match TRBD1. Germline assignment: CDR1 MNHEY and CDR2 SMNVEV (reference sequence). V gave up 0 bases and J gave up 6 bases; unmatched junction bases: 7. The CDR3 extends over 15 amino acids.

This clonotype was counted ten times or more. This sequence joins TRBV4-3 and TRBJ2-1, with 7 nucleotides matching TRBD1. Germline V gene sequence: CDR1 LGHNA, CDR2 YSLEER. V lost 0 bases and J lost 0; bases outside the gene matches: 5. This CDR3 region has 17 residues. In DNA, the CDR3 is TGCGCCAGCAGCCAAGACAGGGGGTTAAGCTCCTACAATGAGCAGTTCTTC. Translated: CASSQDRGLSSYNEQFF.